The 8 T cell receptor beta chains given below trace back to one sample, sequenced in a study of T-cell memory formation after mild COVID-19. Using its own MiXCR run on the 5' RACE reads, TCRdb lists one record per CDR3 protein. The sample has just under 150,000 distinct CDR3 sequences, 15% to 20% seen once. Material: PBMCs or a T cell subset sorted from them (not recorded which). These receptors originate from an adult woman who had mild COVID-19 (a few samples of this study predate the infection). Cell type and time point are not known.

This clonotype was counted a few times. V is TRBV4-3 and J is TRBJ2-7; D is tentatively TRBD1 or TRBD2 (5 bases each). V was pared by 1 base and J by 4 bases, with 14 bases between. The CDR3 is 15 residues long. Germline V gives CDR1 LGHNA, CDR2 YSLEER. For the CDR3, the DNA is TGCGCCAGCAGCCAAGCGATCCGTGGGGGATACGAGCAGTACTTC. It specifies CASSQAIRGGYEQYF.

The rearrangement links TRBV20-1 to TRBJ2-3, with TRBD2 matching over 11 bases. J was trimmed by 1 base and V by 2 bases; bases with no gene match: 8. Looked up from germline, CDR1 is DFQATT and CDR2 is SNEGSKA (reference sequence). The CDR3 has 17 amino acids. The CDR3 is CSARSRLAGSRTDTQYF. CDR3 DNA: TGCAGTGCTAGATCAAGACTAGCGGGAAGTCGCACAGATACGCAGTATTTT.

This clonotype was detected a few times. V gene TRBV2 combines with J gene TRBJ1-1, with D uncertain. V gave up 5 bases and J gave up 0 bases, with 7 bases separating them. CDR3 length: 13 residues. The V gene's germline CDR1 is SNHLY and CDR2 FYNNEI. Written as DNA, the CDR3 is TGTGCCAGCAGTTACTTCATGAACACTGAAGCTTTCTTT. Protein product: CASSYFMNTEAFF.

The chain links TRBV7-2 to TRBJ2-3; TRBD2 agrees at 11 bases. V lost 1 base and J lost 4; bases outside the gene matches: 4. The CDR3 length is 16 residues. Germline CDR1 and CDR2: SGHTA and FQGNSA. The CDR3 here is CASSLGSGRVADTQYF. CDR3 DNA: TGTGCCAGCAGCTTAGGTAGCGGGAGGGTGGCAGATACGCAGTATTTT.

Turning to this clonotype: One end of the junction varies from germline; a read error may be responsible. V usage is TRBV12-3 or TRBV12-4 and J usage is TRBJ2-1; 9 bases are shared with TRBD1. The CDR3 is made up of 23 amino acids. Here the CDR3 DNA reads TGTACCAGCAGTTCTCCCCGTGGTATTAGGGGACAGGGATCCATTAGCTCCTACAATGAGCAGTTCTTC. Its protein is CTSSSPRGIRGQGSISSYNEQFF.

CDR3 residues: CASSQGTGPTIGTF. Here the CDR3 DNA reads TGCGCCAGCAGCCAAGGGACAGGGCCTACTATTGGGACCTTC. The gene calls are TRBV4-1 and TRBJ1-2; TRBD1 aligns across 8 bases. Germline V gives CDR1 MGHRA, CDR2 YSYEKL. The CDR3 is 14 residues long. After removal of 1 base from V and 14 bases from J, the junction contained 12 bases not matched to a gene.

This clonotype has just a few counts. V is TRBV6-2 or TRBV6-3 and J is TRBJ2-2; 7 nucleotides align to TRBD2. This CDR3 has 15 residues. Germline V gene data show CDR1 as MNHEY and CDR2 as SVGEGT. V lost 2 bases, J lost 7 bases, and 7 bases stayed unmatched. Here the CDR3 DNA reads TGTGCCAGCAGTTACAACGCGGGGGTTGACGGGGAGCTGTTTTTT. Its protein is CASSYNAGVDGELFF.

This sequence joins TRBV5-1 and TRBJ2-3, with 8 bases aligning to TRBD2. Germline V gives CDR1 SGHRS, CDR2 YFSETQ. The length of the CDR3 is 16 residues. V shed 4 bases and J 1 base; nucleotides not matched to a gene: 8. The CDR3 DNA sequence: TGCGCCAGCAGCGCGTACCTAGCGGGTGGCACAGATACGCAGTATTTT. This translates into CASSAYLAGGTDTQYF.